The 27 T cell receptor beta chains presented below share a single source sample, sequenced in a study of cytomegalovirus exposure and HLA in healthy donors. Some clones are missing from TCRdb's copy, which holds only in-frame ones; the method was immunoSEQ multiplex PCR. The table records fewer than 400,000 clones, about nine tenths of them present only once. The sequenced material came from PBMCs. The receptor set was obtained from a woman aged 18-30 years in good health and CMV-seronegative.

The chain employs TRBV28 and TRBJ2-7; 7 bases match TRBD1. Germline trimming cut 4 bases from V and 7 bases from J; bases unmatched to any gene: 10. Germline loops: CDR1 MDHEN, CDR2 SYDVKM. The CDR3 loop spans 14 amino acids. CDR3 sequence (DNA): TGTGCCAGCAGTTCGGACAGGACCCCCTGGGAGCAGTACTTC. Protein product: CASSSDRTPWEQYF.

The CDR3 reads CASSPRGTVTYEQYF. CDR3 in DNA: TGTGCCAGCAGCCCCCGAGGGACAGTTACCTACGAGCAGTACTTC. The rearrangement links TRBV6-5 to TRBJ2-7, with 7 bases aligning to TRBD1. V shed 6 bases, J shed 2 bases, and the junction held 10 bases outside the gene matches. Looked up from germline, CDR1 is MNHEY and CDR2 is SVGAGI. The CDR3 totals 15 residues.

The chain has TRBV30 and TRBJ2-2; tentative D call: TRBD2 (5 bases). Looked up from germline, CDR1 is GTSNPN and CDR2 is SVGIG (reference sequence). The CDR3 is made up of 14 amino acids. The ends were cut back, 3 bases at V and 6 bases at J, with 14 bases in the middle. CDR3 nucleotides: TGTGCCTGGAGCAGGCATGGAGGTGCCGGGGAGCTGTTTTTT. As protein: CAWSRHGGAGELFF.

This rearrangement joins TRBV6-6 to TRBJ2-5; D unclear. The CDR3 extends over 12 amino acids. Germline CDR1 reads MNHNY; CDR2 reads SVGAGI (reference sequence). Between the trimmed V and J ends, which lost 6 bases and 4 bases, there was a span of 9 bases. CDR3 bases: TGTGCCAGCAGCCATACCGGAGAGACCCAGTACTTC. Protein sequence: CASSHTGETQYF.

CDR3 loop: CASNRQGSDTQYF. As DNA, the CDR3 is TGTGCCAGCAACCGACAGGGGTCGGATACGCAGTATTTT. The rearrangement links TRBV2 to TRBJ2-3; 8 positions match TRBD1. This CDR3 region has 13 residues. V dropped 7 bases and J dropped 6; count of bases not matched to a gene: 6. Germline V gene data show CDR1 as SNHLY and CDR2 as FYNNEI. The variable domain in full, completed from reference TRBV2 and TRBJ2-3, reads EPEVTQTPSHQVTQMGQEVILRCVPISNHLYFYWYRQILGQKVEFLVSFYNNEISEKSEIFDDQFSVERPDGSNFTLKIRSTKLEDSAMYFCASNRQGSDTQYFGPGTRLTVL.

V and J are TRBV11-2 and TRBJ1-2, with 9 positions matching TRBD1. Trimming at V came to 4 bases and at J to 8 bases, leaving 8 bases not matched to a gene. This CDR3 spans 14 amino acids. The V gene's germline CDR1 is SGHAT and CDR2 FQNNGV. CDR3 sequence (DNA): TGTGCCAGCAGCTCAACGGGACAGGGCTGGGGCTACACCTTC. Translating gives CASSSTGQGWGYTF.

The gene calls are TRBV6-1 and TRBJ2-2; the D gene is possibly TRBD1 (5 bases). CDR3 length: 14 residues. V was cut by 4 bases and J by 4 bases, with 10 bases left in between. The germline CDR1 and CDR2 sequences are MNHNS and SASEGT. In DNA form, the CDR3 reads TGTGCCAGCAGTGTTCAGGGTAGCACCGGGGAGCTGTTTTTT. As protein: CASSVQGSTGELFF.

The J gene is TRBJ2-2, the V gene TRBV9, with D tentatively TRBD1 (5 bases). Trimming removed 0 bases from V and 4 bases from J, with 7 bases in between. CDR3 length equals 14 residues. The germline CDR1 and CDR2 sequences are SGDLS and YYNGEE. CDR3 sequence (DNA): TGTGCCAGCAGCGTAGAAGGGGTCACCGGGGAGCTGTTTTTT. It translates to CASSVEGVTGELFF.

The genes are TRBV20-1 and TRBJ2-1; D is undetermined. The CDR3 contains 10 residues. Germline loops: CDR1 DFQATT, CDR2 SNEGSKA (reference sequence). The V end was cut by 6 bases, the J end by 6 bases, with 6 bases between. The DNA of the CDR3 is TGCAGTGCCCAGTTCAATGAGCAGTTCTTC. Its translation is CSAQFNEQFF.

The rearrangement links TRBV6-6 to TRBJ2-1, with 8 positions matching TRBD2. The CDR3 contains 16 residues. From germline, CDR1 is MNHNY and CDR2 SVGAGI (reference sequence). With V trimmed by 6 bases and J by 5 bases, 12 bases remained unmatched. The CDR3 DNA sequence: TGTGCCAGCAGACCTCCGGGACTAGGTTCCCACAATGAGCAGTTCTTC. It encodes CASRPPGLGSHNEQFF.

This chain links TRBV9 with TRBJ2-7, with 7 bases aligning to TRBD2. This CDR3 spans 13 amino acids. The V segment lost 4 bases and the J segment 6 bases; nucleotides outside the gene matches: 7. Germline V lookup: CDR1 SGDLS, CDR2 YYNGEE. DNA of the CDR3: TGTGCCAGCAGCCCTACTAGCGACCCCGAGCAGTACTTC. This codes for CASSPTSDPEQYF.

The chain joins TRBV27 to TRBJ2-7; 7 bases match TRBD2. The germline CDR1 and CDR2 sequences are MNHEY and SMNVEV (reference sequence). This CDR3 has 14 residues. The J segment lost 3 bases and the V segment lost 2 bases, leaving 4 bases of the junction unmatched. This CDR3 is CASSLAGVIYEQYF. DNA of the CDR3: TGTGCCAGCAGTTTAGCGGGAGTCATCTACGAGCAGTACTTC.

The V call is TRBV7-2, the J call TRBJ2-7, with 12 bases identical to TRBD1. Unmatched junction bases numbered 7, after V lost 6 bases and J lost 4 bases. This CDR3 is 15 amino acids long. The germline V gene has CDR1 SGHTA and CDR2 FQGNSA. CDR3 nucleotides: TGTGCCAGCAGTCAGCCGGGACAGGGGGCTTACGAGCAGTACTTC. Translated, it gives CASSQPGQGAYEQYF.

The chain uses TRBV15 and TRBJ2-3; tentatively, D is TRBD2 (6 bases). The V and J ends lost 0 bases and 3 bases respectively, with 13 bases between them. Germline V gives CDR1 LNHNV, CDR2 YYDKDF (reference sequence). CDR3 length equals 16 residues. The CDR3 here is CATSRDRLARTDTQYF. CDR3 nucleotides: TGTGCCACCAGCAGAGATCGCCTAGCGAGGACAGATACGCAGTATTTT.

V gene TRBV15 combines with J gene TRBJ2-7, with D possibly matching TRBD2 (6 bases). This CDR3 spans 16 amino acids. CDR1 and CDR2 (germline): LNHNV, YYDKDF (reference sequence). V was pared by 6 bases and J by 2 bases, with 20 bases between. CDR3 sequence: CATSRLEMGGTYEQYF. CDR3 coding DNA: TGTGCCACCAGTCGACTAGAAATGGGCGGGACCTACGAGCAGTACTTC.

The chain joins TRBV10-3 to TRBJ2-2; possibly TRBD1 for D (6 bases). Germline CDR1 is ENHRY and CDR2 is SYGVKD. V was clipped by 0 bases and J by 5 bases, with 13 bases between them. This CDR3 spans 16 amino acids. This CDR3 reads CAISESILGGTGELFF. CDR3 coding DNA: TGTGCCATCAGTGAGTCGATTCTAGGGGGTACCGGGGAGCTGTTTTTT.

The chain joins TRBV2 to TRBJ2-7; TRBD2 is a possible D gene (5 bases). The V end lost 3 bases, the J end lost 3 bases, and 6 bases lay between the germline ends. Germline V gene sequence: CDR1 SNHLY, CDR2 FYNNEI. This CDR3 contains 12 residues. CDR3: CASSDEGYEQYF. The DNA of the CDR3 is TGTGCCAGCAGTGACGAGGGCTACGAGCAGTACTTC.

The rearrangement joins TRBV5-1 to TRBJ1-1, with D tentatively TRBD1 (6 bases). Per germline, CDR1 SGHRS and CDR2 YFSETQ. The CDR3 loop spans 13 amino acids. The germline V and J ends were trimmed by 4 bases and 7 bases, with 14 bases remaining between them. The CDR3 here is CASSIRDNLEAFF. The CDR3 nucleotides read TGCGCCAGCAGCATCCGGGACAACCTTGAAGCTTTCTTT.

This chain links TRBV30 with TRBJ2-7; 10 bases fit TRBD2. This CDR3 comprises 13 residues. V was pared by 4 bases and J by 5 bases, with 5 bases of the junction left unmatched. Germline V gene sequence: CDR1 GTSNPN, CDR2 SVGIG (reference sequence). Here the CDR3 reads CAWNTSGMNEQYF. CDR3 DNA sequence: TGTGCCTGGAACACTAGCGGGATGAACGAGCAGTACTTC.

This chain joins TRBV29-1 and TRBJ2-7; no reliable D call. The germline gives CDR1 SQVTM, CDR2 ANQGSEA. CDR3 length equals 12 residues. Trimming left V 4 bases short and J 0 bases short, with 7 bases between. In DNA, the CDR3 is TGCAGCGTTGTGCCGGGCTCCTACGAGCAGTACTTC. It specifies CSVVPGSYEQYF.

The chain carries TRBV4-1 and TRBJ1-2, with D perhaps matching TRBD1 (5 bases). CDR1 and CDR2 from the germline V gene are MGHRA and YSYEKL. The V gene lost 7 bases and the J gene lost 6 bases, with 27 bases spanning the gap. The CDR3 spans 17 residues. For the CDR3, the DNA is TGCGCCAGCACCCCCTTTCAGACGGGGGACGACCCCAATGGCTACACCTTC. Its translation: CASTPFQTGDDPNGYTF.

The rearrangement joins TRBV5-4 to TRBJ2-3; 10 nucleotides align to TRBD2. The CDR3 extends over 16 amino acids. The ends lost 4 bases at V and 3 bases at J; junction bases unmatched: 8. The germline V gene encodes CDR1 SGHNT and CDR2 YYREEE (reference sequence). Here the CDR3 DNA reads TGTGCCAGCAGCGAGATGGGACTAGCGTCGACAGATACGCAGTATTTT. Translation: CASSEMGLASTDTQYF.

The chain is built from TRBV27 and TRBJ2-2, with TRBD1 as a possible D gene (5 bases). From germline, CDR1 is MNHEY and CDR2 SMNVEV (reference sequence). V lost 4 bases to trimming and J lost 1 base, with 16 bases between them. The CDR3 totals 17 residues. CDR3 residues: CASSYIAAQGNTGELFF. The DNA of the CDR3 is TGTGCCAGCAGTTATATCGCCGCGCAGGGGAACACCGGGGAGCTGTTTTTT.

The chain joins TRBV10-3 to TRBJ1-2; 8 bases fit TRBD1. The CDR3 is 14 residues long. The ends lost 6 bases at V and 3 bases at J; junction bases unmatched: 6. CDR1 and CDR2 (germline): ENHRY, SYGVKD. The chain's CDR3 is CAIRGQGGDYGYTF. CDR3 nucleotide sequence: TGTGCCATCAGAGGACAGGGCGGGGACTATGGCTACACCTTC.

This rearrangement joins TRBV5-4 to TRBJ1-1, with D possibly TRBD1 on 5 matching bases. Germline-derived CDR1 and CDR2 are SGHNT and YYREEE (reference sequence). V dropped 4 bases and J dropped 1 base, with 23 bases sitting between them. This CDR3 spans 18 amino acids. DNA of the CDR3: TGTGCCAGCAGCCCAACGGCCACGGTTGGACACGGGAACACTGAAGCTTTCTTT. It specifies CASSPTATVGHGNTEAFF.

V usage is TRBV7-2 and J usage is TRBJ1-2; no reliable D call. Germline V gives CDR1 SGHTA, CDR2 FQGNSA. The V end lost 5 bases, the J end lost 2 bases, and 12 bases lay between the germline ends. The CDR3 sequence is 14 residues long. DNA for the CDR3: TGTGCCAGCAGCCCTCGAACAGCCAACTATGGCTACACCTTC. Amino acid sequence: CASSPRTANYGYTF.

This rearrangement joins TRBV6-5 to TRBJ2-7; unclear D gene. Trimming removed 2 bases at V and 3 bases at J, with 11 bases between. Germline V lookup: CDR1 MNHEY, CDR2 SVGAGI. The CDR3 loop spans 14 amino acids. CDR3 amino acids: CASSYGPVIYEQYF. In DNA form, the CDR3 reads TGTGCCAGCAGTTACGGCCCAGTCATCTACGAGCAGTACTTC.